This T cell receptor (beta chain) emerged from a study of identical twins. Whole-study results and caveats: Out-of-frame alpha sequences shared between twins exhibited an excess of low generation probability.

As concerns this clonotype: The target antigen is unknown.

TCRdb reprocessed the 5' RACE reads with MiXCR, giving one entry per CDR3 protein. Seen here are roughly 720,000 distinct CDR3 sequences, over 15% observed once, and the top ten hold around 13%. V lost 7 bases and J lost 7, with 14 bases in between. The CDR3 runs 13 residues. The germline CDR1 and CDR2 sequences are ENHRY and SYGVKD. This sample also appeared in a second study, on T cells expressing NK-cell markers. That investigation notes: Eight donors were sequenced, of whom seven were HCMV-seropositive, while the remaining one was HCMV-seronegative. The CD3+CD56-NKG2C+ fraction was also led by these clonotypes in several donors.

Sequenced material: PBMCs. This TCR derives from a woman between 18 and 29 years old in good health. This rearrangement joins TRBV10-3 to TRBJ2-1; D may be TRBD1 (6 bases). CDR3 DNA sequence: TGTGCCATCAACATCGAGGGGGTTAATGAGCAGTTCTTC. Amino acids: CAINIEGVNEQFF.